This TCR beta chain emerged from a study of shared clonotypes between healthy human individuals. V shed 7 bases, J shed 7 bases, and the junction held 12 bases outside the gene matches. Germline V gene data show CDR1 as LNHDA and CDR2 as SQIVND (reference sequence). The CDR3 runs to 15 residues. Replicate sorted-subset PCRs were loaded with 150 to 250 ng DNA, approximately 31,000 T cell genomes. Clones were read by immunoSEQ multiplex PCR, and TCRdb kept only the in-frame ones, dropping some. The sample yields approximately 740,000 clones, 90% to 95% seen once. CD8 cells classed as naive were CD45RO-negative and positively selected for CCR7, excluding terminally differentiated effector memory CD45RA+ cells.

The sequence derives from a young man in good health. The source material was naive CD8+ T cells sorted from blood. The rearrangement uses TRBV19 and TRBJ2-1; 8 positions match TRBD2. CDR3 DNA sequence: TGTGCCAGTAATTTCCGGCCGGGAGGGCTTAATGAGCAGTTCTTC. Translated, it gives CASNFRPGGLNEQFF.